The present TCR beta chain was sequenced within a study of T-cell memory formation after mild COVID-19. Note on this clonotype: The antigen remains unidentified.

TCRdb passed the 5' RACE reads through MiXCR, listing each CDR3 protein once. The data show 350,000 to 450,000 distinct CDR3 sequences, around 19% seen once. General observations from the study: Some clones that responded were present in memory (sampled pre-infection), which suggests cross-reactive memory joined.

Trimming cost V 4 bases and J 2 bases, with 12 bases left between them. This CDR3 has 14 residues. Germline CDR1 reads KGHSH; CDR2 reads LQKENI. Sequenced material: PBMCs or a T cell subset sorted from them (not recorded which). The source of this sequence is an adult woman who had mild COVID-19 (a few samples of this study predate the infection). Cell type and time point are not known. This chain connects TRBV18 to TRBJ2-7, with a possible D match to TRBD1 (6 bases). The CDR3 loop is CASSLQDRAYEQYF. CDR3 bases: TGTGCCAGCTCACTACAGGACAGAGCCTACGAGCAGTACTTC. The entire variable domain, with the rest obtained from reference TRBV18 and TRBJ2-7, is as follows: NAGVMQNPRHLVRRRGQEARLRCSPMKGHSHVYWYRQLPEEGLKFMVYLQKENIIDESGMPKERFSAEFPKEGPSILRIQQVVRGDSAAYFCASSLQDRAYEQYFGPGTRLTVT.